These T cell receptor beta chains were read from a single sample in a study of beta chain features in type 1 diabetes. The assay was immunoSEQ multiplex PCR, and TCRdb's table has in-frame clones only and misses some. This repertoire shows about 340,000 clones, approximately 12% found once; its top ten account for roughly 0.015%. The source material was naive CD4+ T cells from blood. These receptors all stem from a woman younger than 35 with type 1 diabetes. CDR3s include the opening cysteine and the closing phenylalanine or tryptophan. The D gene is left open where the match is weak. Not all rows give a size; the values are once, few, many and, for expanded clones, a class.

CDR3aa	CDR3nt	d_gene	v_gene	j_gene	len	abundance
CAWGEGLAVYEQYF	TGTGCCTGGGGGGAGGGACTAGCCGTTTACGAGCAGTACTTC	TRBD2	TRBV30	TRBJ2-7	14	few
CASSLAWGRGTSNEQFF	TGTGCCAGCAGCTTAGCTTGGGGCAGGGGCACTAGCAATGAGCAGTTCTTC	NA	TRBV7-9	TRBJ2-1	17	NA
CAISILAGGPNEQFF	TGTGCCATCAGTATACTAGCGGGAGGGCCGAATGAGCAGTTCTTC	TRBD2	TRBV10-3	TRBJ2-1	15	NA
CASSLELASRGDEQFF	TGCGCCAGCAGCTTGGAACTAGCGTCCCGAGGCGATGAGCAGTTCTTC	TRBD2	TRBV5-1	TRBJ2-1	16	few
CASSLSVADTQYF	TGTGCCAGCAGTCTGAGCGTGGCAGATACGCAGTATTTT	NA	TRBV27	TRBJ2-3	13	NA
CASSQGTTVGTQYF	TGTGCCAGCAGCCAAGGGACTACGGTGGGCACGCAGTATTTT	NA	TRBV4-2	TRBJ2-3	14	few
CASSGTLNEKLFF	TGTGCCAGCTCAGGGACACTCAATGAAAAACTGTTTTTT	NA	TRBV18	TRBJ1-4	13	few
CRPQGDKGYTF	TGCAGGCCCCAGGGGGATAAAGGCTACACCTTC	TRBD1	TRBV20-1	TRBJ1-2	11	few
CASSSRTGMGAFF	TGTGCCAGCAGTTCCAGGACAGGGATGGGAGCTTTCTTT	TRBD1	TRBV28	TRBJ1-1	13	few
CASSPDGGGGTEAFF	TGTGCCAGCTCACCTGATGGGGGAGGGGGCACTGAAGCTTTCTTT	NA	TRBV18	TRBJ1-1	15	few
CASSEQGAITNEQFF	TGTGCCAGCAGTGAGCAGGGGGCAATTACGAATGAGCAGTTCTTC	TRBD1	TRBV2	TRBJ2-1	15	NA
CASSKVWDRVLMGTEAFF	TGTGCCAGCAGCAAAGTGTGGGACAGGGTACTCATGGGCACTGAAGCTTTCTTT	NA	TRBV21-1	TRBJ1-1	18	few
CASSPDGGYGGYTF	TGTGCCAGCAGCCCCGACGGGGGATACGGAGGCTACACCTTC	NA	TRBV7-6	TRBJ1-2	14	NA
CSVLQTGGDQPQHF	TGCAGCGTCCTACAGACAGGGGGTGATCAGCCCCAGCATTTT	TRBD1	TRBV29-1	TRBJ1-5	14	NA
CASSLNRATNYGYTF	TGTGCCAGCAGCTTGAACAGGGCGACTAACTATGGCTACACCTTC	NA	TRBV7-3	TRBJ1-2	15	NA
CASSRQAQETQYF	TGCGCCAGCAGTCGACAGGCCCAAGAGACCCAGTACTTC	NA	TRBV23-1	TRBJ2-5	13	NA
CSVDPSGSTDTQYF	TGCAGCGTTGATCCTAGCGGGAGCACAGATACGCAGTATTTT	TRBD2	TRBV29-1	TRBJ2-3	14	few
CASSPGSSETGELFF	TGCGCCAGCAGCCCTGGGTCCTCGGAGACCGGGGAGCTGTTTTTT	NA	TRBV4-3	TRBJ2-2	15	few
CASSPASGVNEQFF	TGTGCCAGCAGCCCGGCTTCCGGGGTCAATGAGCAGTTCTTC	NA	TRBV5-4	TRBJ2-1	14	NA
CASHTGEWSNEQFF	TGTGCCAGCCATACCGGGGAGTGGAGCAATGAGCAGTTCTTC	NA	TRBV2	TRBJ2-1	14	NA
CASSRLAGGPGEQFF	TGTGCCAGCAGTCGACTAGCGGGAGGGCCGGGTGAGCAGTTCTTC	TRBD2	TRBV6-5	TRBJ2-1	15	few
CASSPGTSGLNEQFF	TGCGCCAGCAGCCCCGGGACTAGCGGCCTCAATGAGCAGTTCTTC	TRBD2	TRBV5-1	TRBJ2-1	15	NA